This TCR beta chain was identified during a study of monozygotic twins with inflammatory bowel disease. Study results and limitations: Twins with IBD were found to have lower TCRbeta diversity (inverse Simpson) than healthy co-twins.

TCRdb re-called the 5' RACE reads and shows each CDR3 protein once, DNA omitted. This sample's clone table lists approximately 120,000 distinct CDR3 sequences. Comments on this clonotype: Its specificity is not known.

Total RNA isolation used whole blood (no T cell sorting was performed). This TCR came from a human donor with ulcerative colitis or Crohn's disease, or a healthy co-twin of an affected twin (not recorded which). Sequenced material: blood.

This CDR3 is CASRQGGLVEQYF. The chain uses TRBV28 and TRBJ2-7; the D call of TRBD1 rests on TCRdb alone, since no DNA is present to check it. The germline gives CDR1 MDHEN, CDR2 SYDVKM. The CDR3 spans 13 residues.